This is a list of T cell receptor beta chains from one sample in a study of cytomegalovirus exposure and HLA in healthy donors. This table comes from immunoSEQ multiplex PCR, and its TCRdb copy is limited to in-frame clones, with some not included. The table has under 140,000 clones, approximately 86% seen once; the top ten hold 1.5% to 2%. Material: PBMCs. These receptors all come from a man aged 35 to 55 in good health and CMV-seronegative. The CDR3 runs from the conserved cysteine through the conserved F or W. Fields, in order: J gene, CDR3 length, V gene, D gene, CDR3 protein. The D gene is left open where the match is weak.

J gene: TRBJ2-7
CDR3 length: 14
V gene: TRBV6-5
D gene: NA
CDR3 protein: CASRRGRGSYEQYF

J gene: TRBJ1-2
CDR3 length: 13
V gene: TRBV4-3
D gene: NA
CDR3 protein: CASSRGQNYGYTF

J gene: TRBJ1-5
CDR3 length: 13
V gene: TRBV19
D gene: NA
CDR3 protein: CASASSRNQPQHF

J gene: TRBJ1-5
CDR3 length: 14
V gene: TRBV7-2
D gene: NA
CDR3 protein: CASSPVRREGPQHF

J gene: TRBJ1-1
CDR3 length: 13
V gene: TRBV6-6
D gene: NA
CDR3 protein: CASSRQSNTEAFF

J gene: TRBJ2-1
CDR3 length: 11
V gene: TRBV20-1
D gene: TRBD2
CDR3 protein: CSRSGGGEQFF

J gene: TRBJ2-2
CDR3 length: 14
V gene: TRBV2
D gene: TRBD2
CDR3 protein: CASGVAGPTGELFF

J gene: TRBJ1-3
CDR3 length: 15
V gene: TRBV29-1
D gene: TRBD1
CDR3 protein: CSVLNGQGAGNTIYF

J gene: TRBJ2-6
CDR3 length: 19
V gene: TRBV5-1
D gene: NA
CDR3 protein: CASSSSGLQMGSGANVLTF

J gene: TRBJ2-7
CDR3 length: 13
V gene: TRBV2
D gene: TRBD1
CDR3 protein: CASRTGEAYEQYF

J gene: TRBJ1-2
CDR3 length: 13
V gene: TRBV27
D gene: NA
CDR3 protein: CASSSRRGASYTF